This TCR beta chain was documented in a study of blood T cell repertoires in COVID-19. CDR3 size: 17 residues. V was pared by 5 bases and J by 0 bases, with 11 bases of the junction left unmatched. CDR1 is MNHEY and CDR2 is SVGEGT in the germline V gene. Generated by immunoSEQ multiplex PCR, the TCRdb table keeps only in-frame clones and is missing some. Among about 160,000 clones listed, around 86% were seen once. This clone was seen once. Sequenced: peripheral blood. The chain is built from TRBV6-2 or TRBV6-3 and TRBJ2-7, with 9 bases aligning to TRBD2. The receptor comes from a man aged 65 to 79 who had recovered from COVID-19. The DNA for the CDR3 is TGTGCCAGCAGTGTTCCGGGACTAGCCCTAACCTCCTACGAGCAGTACTTC. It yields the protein CASSVPGLALTSYEQYF.